One sample yielded the 26 T cell receptor beta chains listed below, sequenced in a study of molecular identifiers for immune sequencing clone quantification. MiXCR, run by TCRdb on the PCR reads, gives a single entry per CDR3 protein. The sample contains tens of thousands of distinct CDR3 sequences, around a quarter of which appear only once. The sample comprised naive CD8+ T cells from blood, with Jurkat cell RNA spiked in. Noted subset: FACS-sorted CD8+CD4-CCR7+CD45RA+ naive T cells. The source of these receptors is a human donor in good health. Some libraries in this study had Jurkat cell RNA spiked in.

Ten or more counts support this clonotype. This chain connects TRBV4-1 to TRBJ2-7, with D unclear. Germline CDR1 is MGHRA and CDR2 is YSYEKL. There are 15 residues in the CDR3. V lost 1 base, J lost 3 bases, and 13 bases lay in between. The CDR3 sequence is CASSQVRTESYEQYF. In DNA form, the CDR3 reads TGCGCCAGCAGCCAAGTGAGGACGGAGAGCTACGAGCAGTACTTC.

At least ten counts were recorded for this clonotype. The J gene is TRBJ2-4, the V gene TRBV7-9; a possible D gene is TRBD2 (6 bases). Trimming pared 4 bases from V and 8 bases from J, leaving 12 bases between. CDR1 and CDR2 (germline): SEHNR, FQNEAQ (reference sequence). The CDR3 loop spans 13 amino acids. The CDR3 sequence is CASSSTRGYIQYF. The CDR3, as DNA: TGTGCCAGCAGCTCAACACGGGGGTACATTCAGTACTTC. Looking up the rest from reference TRBV7-9 and TRBJ2-4 gives the full variable domain: DTGVSQNPRHKITKRGQNVTFRCDPISEHNRLYWYRQTLGQGPEFLTYFQNEAQLEKSRLLSDRFSAERPKGSFSTLEIQRTEQGDSAMYLCASSSTRGYIQYFGAGTRLSVL.

This clonotype was seen many times. The chain links TRBV5-1 to TRBJ2-5; D assignment may be TRBD1 or TRBD2 (6 bases each). The CDR3 has 15 amino acids. With 0 bases removed from V and 5 bases from J, the gap between germline ends came to 14 bases. The germline V gene has CDR1 SGHRS and CDR2 YFSETQ. The CDR3 loop is CASSLGGGSAETQYF. For the CDR3, the DNA is TGCGCCAGCAGCTTGGGAGGGGGGTCCGCTGAGACCCAGTACTTC.

In regard to this clonotype: Since a much larger clone is just one base distant, this may be a read error. The CDR3 DNA follows: TGCAGCGCACCCCCTTCAGGAGGGAGAAGCTACACCTTC. The encoded protein is CSAPPSGGRSYTF. This chain connects TRBV29-1 to TRBJ1-2; no clear D. The CDR3 length is 13 residues. Looked up from germline, CDR1 is SQVTM and CDR2 is ANQGSEA. The germline V and J ends were trimmed by 7 bases and 9 bases, with 21 bases remaining between them.

V and J are TRBV19 and TRBJ2-1; D call uncertain. The CDR3 has 12 residues. CDR1 is LNHDA and CDR2 is SQIVND in the germline V gene (reference sequence). V was cut by 5 bases and J by 3 bases, with 5 bases left in between. The DNA of the CDR3 is TGTGCCAGTAGTGGCTACTACAATGAGCAGTTCTTC. Protein product: CASSGYYNEQFF.

This clonotype was observed at least ten times. V is TRBV5-1 and J is TRBJ1-1; D gene ambiguous. CDR1 is SGHRS, CDR2 YFSETQ, per germline. CDR3 length: 10 residues. The V gene lost 9 bases and the J gene lost 7 bases, with 10 bases spanning the gap. The CDR3 nucleotides are TGCGCCAACCTGGACCATGAAGCTTTCTTT. This translates into CANLDHEAFF.

This clonotype was counted at least ten times. CDR3 sequence reads: CASSLASFVTDTQYF. CDR3 sequence (DNA): TGTGCCAGCAGCTTAGCCAGCTTTGTCACAGATACGCAGTATTTT. This rearrangement joins TRBV7-9 to TRBJ2-3; D gene ambiguous. V was clipped by 0 bases and J by 2 bases, with 9 bases between them. This CDR3 comprises 15 residues. Germline lookup yields CDR1 SEHNR and CDR2 FQNEAQ (reference sequence).

The table lists this clonotype with a few counts. Relative to the germline gene, one junction end is altered; a read error may explain this. V gene TRBV4-1 combines with J gene TRBJ2-5, with D possibly TRBD1 on 5 matching bases. The germline gives CDR1 MGHRA, CDR2 YSYEKL. CDR3 length: 13 amino acids. CDR3 sequence: CASRGPPQEPQYF. DNA of the CDR3: TGCGCCAGCAGGGGGCCGCCCCAAGAGCCCCAGTACTTC.

This clonotype was observed once. A much larger clonotype is one base distant, so this may be a read error. This chain's CDR3 is CASSSAGIGANVLPF. CDR3 DNA: TGTGCCAGCAGCTCGGCAGGGATTGGGGCCAACGTCCTGCCTTTC. The chain employs TRBV7-2 and TRBJ2-6, with D possibly being TRBD1 (5 bases). There are 15 residues in the CDR3. The germline V gene encodes CDR1 SGHTA and CDR2 FQGNSA.

The sample holds many counts of this clonotype. V gene TRBV18 combines with J gene TRBJ2-3; 8 bases align to TRBD2. Germline V lookup: CDR1 KGHSH, CDR2 LQKENI. Trimming took 4 bases from V and 3 from J; bases not matched to a gene: 9. The CDR3 runs 16 residues. The chain's CDR3 is CASSLTRAGATDTQYF. The CDR3 coding sequence is TGTGCCAGCTCACTCACACGAGCGGGGGCAACAGATACGCAGTATTTT.

The chain is built from TRBV7-8 and TRBJ2-7; 11 bases are a match to TRBD1. J was trimmed by 3 bases and V by 3 bases; bases with no gene match: 13. In germline, CDR1 is SGHVS, CDR2 FQNEAQ. CDR3 length: 18 amino acids. This CDR3 is CASSFPGQGGLAYYEQYF. The CDR3 nucleotides are TGTGCCAGCAGCTTTCCGGGACAGGGGGGCCTGGCTTACTACGAGCAGTACTTC. Based on the CDR3 plus reference TRBV7-8 and TRBJ2-7, the full variable domain is GAGVSQSPRYKVAKRGQDVALRCDPISGHVSLFWYQQALGQGPEFLTYFQNEAQLDKSGLPSDRFFAERPEGSVSTLKIQRTQQEDSAVYLCASSFPGQGGLAYYEQYFGPGTRLTVT.

Concerning this clonotype itself: The final CDR3 position lacks the conserved phenylalanine or tryptophan, pointing to a likely read error. The V gene is TRBV29-1, the J gene TRBJ1-1, with D possibly matching TRBD1 (6 bases). Germline V gene data show CDR1 as SQVTM and CDR2 as ANQGSEA. The V gene lost 6 bases and the J gene lost 4 bases, with 12 bases spanning the gap. The CDR3 has 12 amino acids. CDR3 bases: TGCAGCGTGCTAGGACAGACCACTGAAGCTTTCTAT. Translated, it gives CSVLGQTTEAFY.

V gene TRBV12-3 or TRBV12-4 combines with J gene TRBJ2-6, with 10 bases lining up with TRBD1. The V segment lost 10 bases and the J segment 0 bases; nucleotides outside the gene matches: 9. The CDR3 totals 17 residues. The CDR3 nucleotides read TGTGCCAACAGCGGACAGGGGGTTTACTCTGGGGCCAACGTCCTGACTTTC. Translating gives CANSGQGVYSGANVLTF.

V and J are TRBV3-1 and TRBJ2-2; D not certain. The CDR3 is 14 amino acids. CDR1 and CDR2 (germline): LGHDT, YNNKEL (reference sequence). Trimming cost V 1 base and J 5 bases, with 8 bases left between them. In nucleotides, the CDR3 is TGTGCCAGCAGCCAAGTGGAATTGACCGGGGAGCTGTTTTTT. It encodes CASSQVELTGELFF. The full variable domain, its missing parts supplied by reference TRBV3-1 and TRBJ2-2, is DTAVSQTPKYLVTQMGNDKSIKCEQNLGHDTMYWYKQDSKKFLKIMFSYNNKELIINETVPNRFSPKSPDKAHLNLHINSLELGDSAVYFCASSQVELTGELFFGEGSRLTVL.

This clonotype was seen only a few times. The chain is built from TRBV12-3 or TRBV12-4 and TRBJ1-5, with D possibly TRBD1 on 5 matching bases. There are 15 residues in the CDR3. V was pared by 5 bases and J by 5 bases, with 16 bases between. In nucleotides, the CDR3 is TGTGCCAGCAGTCCTCGGGACGGAACAGATCAGCCCCAGCATTTT. Protein: CASSPRDGTDQPQHF.

This clonotype was observed at least ten times. The V and J genes are TRBV27 and TRBJ2-3; 7 bases align to TRBD2. V lost 1 base, J lost 4 bases, and 2 bases stayed unmatched. CDR1 and CDR2 from the germline V gene are MNHEY and SMNVEV (reference sequence). This CDR3 region has 14 residues. The CDR3 loop reads CASSLLREADTQYF. The CDR3 DNA reads TGTGCCAGCAGTTTATTACGGGAGGCAGATACGCAGTATTTT.

Comment on this clonotype: This sequence may be a read error, since a much larger clone differs from it by one base. The chain combines TRBV2 with TRBJ1-2, with D tentatively TRBD1 (6 bases). CDR3 length: 14 amino acids. Trimming pared 6 bases from V and 2 bases from J, leaving 13 bases between. Germline V gene sequence: CDR1 SNHLY, CDR2 FYNNEI. The CDR3 reads CASSVPDRNYGYTF. DNA for the CDR3: TGTGCCAGCAGCGTACCAGACAGGAACTATGGCTACACCTTC.

Comments on this clonotype: No conserved phenylalanine or tryptophan ends this CDR3, so it is likely a read error. The rearrangement links TRBV7-9 to TRBJ2-7, with TRBD1 matching over 7 bases. The junction had 3 bases not matched to a gene; V was cut back by 4 bases and J by 0 bases. Per germline, CDR1 SEHNR and CDR2 FQNEAQ (reference sequence). The CDR3 consists of 14 residues. The CDR3 DNA follows: TGTGCCAGCAGCTCCGACAGGGCCTCCTACGAGCAGTACTCC. It encodes CASSSDRASYEQYS.

This clonotype was seen a few times. The chain has TRBV13 and TRBJ1-1; tentatively, D is TRBD1 (5 bases). V was cut by 5 bases and J by 2 bases, with 18 bases left in between. CDR1 PRHDT and CDR2 FYEKMQ come from the germline V gene (reference sequence). The CDR3 spans 16 residues. The CDR3: CASSASDRGGNTEAFF. As DNA, the CDR3 is TGTGCCAGCAGCGCGTCAGACAGAGGAGGAAACACTGAAGCTTTCTTT.

This chain links TRBV14 with TRBJ2-7, with D possibly being TRBD2 (5 bases). This CDR3 contains 15 residues. Germline lookup yields CDR1 SGHDN and CDR2 FVKESK. Trimming removed 7 bases from V and 5 bases from J, with 21 bases in between. The CDR3, as DNA: TGTGCCAGCATCCAGGATGTAGCGTGCACCGACGAGCAGTACTTC. Its protein product is CASIQDVACTDEQYF.

This clonotype was counted many times. The V and J genes are TRBV5-5 and TRBJ2-2; D remains unclear. V was shortened by 0 bases and J by 6 bases, with 9 bases between the two germline ends. The CDR3 contains 14 residues. Germline V gives CDR1 SGHKS, CDR2 YYEKEE (reference sequence). CDR3 residues: CASSLAVGSGELFF. Here the CDR3 DNA reads TGTGCCAGCAGCTTGGCCGTAGGTTCCGGGGAGCTGTTTTTT.

The V gene is TRBV6-5, the J gene TRBJ2-7, with a weak D call TRBD2 (5 bases). Germline V gene sequence: CDR1 MNHEY, CDR2 SVGAGI. The CDR3 has 17 amino acids. Trimming removed 2 bases from V and 3 bases from J, with 20 bases in between. The chain's CDR3 is CASSYGSGTGISYEQYF. CDR3 nucleotides: TGTGCCAGCAGTTACGGTAGTGGTACGGGGATTAGCTACGAGCAGTACTTC.

Note on this clonotype: Possible read error: a much larger clone is one base away. This chain uses TRBV19 with TRBJ2-4; a weak D match, TRBD2 (7 bases). The CDR3 runs 16 residues. Per the germline V gene, CDR1 is LNHDA and CDR2 is SQIVND (reference sequence). CDR3: CASTLGTRGAINIQYF. CDR3 bases: TGTGCCAGTACCTTGGGCACCCGGGGGGCCATAAACATTCAGTACTTC.

This clonotype was found many times. This rearrangement joins TRBV5-6 to TRBJ2-7, with 7 bases matching TRBD2. The CDR3 is made up of 14 amino acids. Looked up from germline, CDR1 is SGHDT and CDR2 is YYEEEE. Trimming removed 4 bases from V and 0 bases from J; junction bases left unmatched: 4. This CDR3 reads CASSPGGLSYEQYF. CDR3 sequence (DNA): TGTGCCAGCAGCCCGGGGGGACTCTCCTACGAGCAGTACTTC.

As concerns this clonotype: A read error may be the cause here, since a much bigger clone is one base away. This chain uses TRBV27 with TRBJ2-7; 9 bases agree with TRBD2. The germline gives CDR1 MNHEY, CDR2 SMNVEV (reference sequence). CDR3 size: 13 residues. CDR3 sequence: CASGSGRAYEQNF. The CDR3, as DNA: TGTGCCAGCGGTAGCGGGAGAGCCTACGAGCAGAACTTC.

This clonotype was counted a few times. Germline is not matched at one junction end, which may reflect a read error. The V call is TRBV27, the J call TRBJ2-1; D unresolved. The CDR3 totals 12 residues. CDR1 is MNHEY and CDR2 is SMNVEV in the germline V gene (reference sequence). The CDR3 nucleotides are TGTGCCAGCAGTCAGAATAACAATGAGCAGTCCTTC. Its translation: CASSQNNNEQSF.